This T cell receptor beta chain was captured by sequencing in a study of cytomegalovirus exposure and HLA in healthy donors. Whole-study context: Assignment to the Caucasian-associated ancestry cluster applied to around 82% of the approximately 380 genotyped donors. Regarding the study as a whole: Within a later analysis, the majority of CMV-associated TCR beta chains appeared HLA-restricted. Several of the most significant clusters appeared, in a later analysis, to be linked to common viral pathogens.

V gave up 5 bases and J gave up 2 bases, with 7 bases separating them. There are 13 residues in the CDR3. Germline V lookup: CDR1 SGHVT, CDR2 SQSDAQ. 13 Jbeta primers and 60 Vbeta primers were used for the PCR. Generated by immunoSEQ multiplex PCR, the TCRdb table keeps only in-frame clones and is missing some. The sample carries approximately 89,000 clones, approximately 77% recorded once. Comments on this clone: Antigen specificity is unknown.

Sampled while nominally healthy, donors likely had unrecorded immune exposures. The receptor comes from a human donor in good health. The chain links TRBV7-4 to TRBJ1-5; D is unresolved. Sequencing used PBMCs. The CDR3 region has the DNA TGTGCCAGCAGCCCCAGTTGCAATCAGCCCCAGCATTTT. Its translation: CASSPSCNQPQHF.